One sample yielded the 14 T cell receptor beta chains listed below, sequenced in a study of blood T cells in healthy people across ages. Together with a sample-barcoded 5' primer, a J-beta primer mix was included in a second PCR lasting about 7 to 11 cycles. TCRdb redid the calling of the 5' RACE reads with MiXCR, one entry per CDR3 protein. This sample carries over 1,200,000 distinct CDR3 sequences, around 55% of them seen once, and the ten largest clones take 6.5% to 8%. Input material: blood. These receptors were taken from a man between 18 and 35 years old in good health.

This chain connects TRBV7-2 to TRBJ2-7; D unclear. The CDR3 runs to 14 residues. From germline, CDR1 is SGHTA and CDR2 FQGNSA. With 6 bases removed from V and 2 bases from J, the gap between germline ends came to 14 bases. CDR3 protein: CASRKSGAPYEQYF. The CDR3, as DNA: TGTGCCAGCAGGAAATCAGGTGCCCCCTACGAGCAGTACTTC.

The chain links TRBV20-1 to TRBJ1-1; TRBD1 might be the D (5 bases). V lost 7 bases, J lost 5 bases, and 17 bases lay in between. From germline, CDR1 is DFQATT and CDR2 SNEGSKA (reference sequence). The CDR3 has 13 residues. The CDR3 here is CSGPAPGETEAFF. For the CDR3, the DNA is TGCAGTGGTCCGGCACCGGGGGAAACTGAAGCTTTCTTT.

The V call is TRBV6-2 or TRBV6-3, the J call TRBJ2-7; 9 bases align to TRBD2. This CDR3 region has 15 residues. With V trimmed by 2 bases and J by 4 bases, 6 bases remained unmatched. Germline-derived CDR1 and CDR2 are MNHEY and SVGEGT. CDR3 coding DNA: TGTGCCAGCAGTTACCGACTAGCGGCAACGTACGAGCAGTACTTC. This gives the protein CASSYRLAATYEQYF.

This chain uses TRBV4-1 with TRBJ2-1, with TRBD1 identical over 8 bases. Per germline, CDR1 MGHRA and CDR2 YSYEKL. This CDR3 is built from 16 residues. V dropped 1 base and J dropped 4; count of bases not matched to a gene: 6. The CDR3 reads CASSQVVQGAYNEQFF. CDR3 sequence (DNA): TGCGCCAGCAGCCAAGTGGTTCAGGGGGCGTACAATGAGCAGTTCTTC.

This clonotype was detected once. One junction end disagrees with the germline gene, perhaps due to a read error. V and J are TRBV4-1 and TRBJ2-1; tentative D call: TRBD2 (6 bases). The CDR3 has 14 amino acids. CDR1 is MGHRA, CDR2 YSYEKL, per germline. The CDR3, as DNA: TGCGCCAGCAGCCAAGCCGGGGGACGAAATGGGCAGTTCTTC. It codes for CASSQAGGRNGQFF.

The J gene is TRBJ2-7, the V gene TRBV20-1; D gene ambiguous. Per germline, CDR1 DFQATT and CDR2 SNEGSKA (reference sequence). V lost 0 bases and J 0 bases, leaving 9 bases between the germline ends. This CDR3 spans 14 amino acids. The chain's CDR3 is CSARDPYSSYEQYF. The CDR3 DNA reads as TGCAGTGCTAGAGACCCATATAGCTCCTACGAGCAGTACTTC.

This clonotype turned up a few times. The gene calls are TRBV6-1 and TRBJ2-7, with 7 bases aligning to TRBD1. CDR1 is MNHNS and CDR2 is SASEGT in the germline V gene. V was clipped by 3 bases and J by 0 bases; unmatched bases: 5. This CDR3 is built from 15 residues. In nucleotides, the CDR3 is TGTGCCAGCAGTGAGTTCAGGGGGAGCTCCTACGAGCAGTACTTC. It yields the protein CASSEFRGSSYEQYF.

The chain couples TRBV27 to TRBJ2-1; TRBD2 agrees at 10 bases. Looked up from germline, CDR1 is MNHEY and CDR2 is SMNVEV (reference sequence). V lost 3 bases and J lost 5; bases outside the gene matches: 7. The CDR3 is 16 residues long. CDR3 sequence: CASSFSTSGADNEQFF. The CDR3 region has the DNA TGTGCCAGCAGTTTTAGCACTAGCGGGGCAGACAATGAGCAGTTCTTC.

This rearrangement joins TRBV27 to TRBJ2-5, with TRBD2 identical over 12 bases. Per the germline V gene, CDR1 is MNHEY and CDR2 is SMNVEV (reference sequence). V trimming: 8 bases; J trimming: 5 bases; junction bases outside the gene matches: 6. The CDR3 consists of 14 residues. The CDR3 loop is CASGRLAGEETQYF. The CDR3 bases are TGTGCCAGCGGGAGACTAGCGGGAGAGGAGACCCAGTACTTC.

V and J are TRBV5-1 and TRBJ2-3, with 7 bases aligning to TRBD2. CDR1 and CDR2 from the germline V gene are SGHRS and YFSETQ. The V segment lost 4 bases and the J segment 5 bases; nucleotides outside the gene matches: 7. The CDR3 is 14 residues long. The CDR3 region is CASSQLAEEDTQYF. In DNA, the CDR3 is TGCGCCAGCAGCCAGCTAGCGGAAGAAGATACGCAGTATTTT.

This chain joins TRBV29-1 and TRBJ2-1, with D possibly matching TRBD1 (6 bases). The germline V gene encodes CDR1 SQVTM and CDR2 ANQGSEA. This CDR3 spans 15 amino acids. Trimming removed 1 base from V and 4 bases from J, with 14 bases in between. In DNA, the CDR3 is TGCAGCGTTGAAGGTCCGCTGAGGGGGTACAATGAGCAGTTCTTC. This codes for CSVEGPLRGYNEQFF.

The V gene is TRBV5-1, the J gene TRBJ2-2, with D tentatively TRBD2 (6 bases). Trimming left V 3 bases short and J 2 bases short, with 17 bases between. Germline V CDR1 and CDR2: SGHRS, YFSETQ. CDR3 length: 17 amino acids. The CDR3 DNA reads TGCGCCAGCAGCTGGGGGGACTCGAGGGACAACACCGGGGAGCTGTTTTTT. This translates into CASSWGDSRDNTGELFF.

The chain carries TRBV29-1 and TRBJ2-1, with 9 nucleotides matching TRBD2. Trimming removed 1 base from V and 0 bases from J; junction bases left unmatched: 10. In germline, CDR1 is SQVTM, CDR2 ANQGSEA. The CDR3 extends over 18 amino acids. The CDR3 reads CSVEGLAGPQSSYNEQFF. CDR3 sequence (DNA): TGCAGCGTTGAAGGGCTAGCGGGGCCCCAAAGCTCCTACAATGAGCAGTTCTTC.

This sequence joins TRBV3-1 and TRBJ1-1, with a tentative D call TRBD1 (5 bases). The CDR3 is 15 amino acids. V lost 4 bases, J lost 5 bases, and 17 bases lay in between. Germline V gives CDR1 LGHDT, CDR2 YNNKEL (reference sequence). The CDR3 loop is CASSPRRQRGTEAFF. CDR3 nucleotides: TGTGCCAGCAGCCCCCGGAGACAGAGAGGGACTGAAGCTTTCTTT.